This is a list of T cell receptor beta chains from one sample in a study of T cell clones after liver transplantation. The repertoire was sequenced with immunoSEQ multiplex PCR; TCRdb's copy has only in-frame clones and lacks some. The data contain around 100,000 clones, roughly 80% of them singletons. The source was CD4+ T cells from blood, collected around 48 months after liver transplant. All receptors derive from a human patient who received a liver transplant. Some T cells may have originated in the graft donor. The CDR3 runs from the conserved cysteine through the conserved F or W. The D gene is left open where the match is weak. Where a row states a size, it is once, few, many or the class of an expanded clone; other rows omit it.

v_call	j_call	d_call	clone_size	cdr3_aa	cdr3_nt
TRBV5-1	TRBJ2-1	TRBD2	-	CASSPAGVGEQFF	TGCGCCAGCAGCCCAGCGGGAGTGGGAGAGCAGTTCTTC
TRBV7-7	TRBJ2-5	TRBD2	-	CASSSGLAGRETQYF	TGTGCCAGCAGCTCTGGACTAGCGGGAAGAGAGACCCAGTACTTC
TRBV19	TRBJ2-2	-	-	CASSMSPTGELFF	TGTGCCAGTAGTATGAGTCCTACCGGGGAGCTGTTTTTT
TRBV7-9	TRBJ2-1	-	once	CASSPRGTPGNEQFF	TGTGCCAGCAGCCCCCGGGGGACACCGGGCAATGAGCAGTTCTTC
TRBV19	TRBJ2-2	-	-	CASRRLSNTGELFF	TGTGCCAGTAGAAGACTCTCGAACACCGGGGAGCTGTTTTTT
TRBV18	TRBJ1-2	TRBD1	few	CASSPVRDSDYGYTF	TGTGCCAGCTCACCGGTCCGGGACAGCGACTATGGCTACACCTTC
TRBV9	TRBJ1-4	-	-	CASSAGSTNEKLFF	TGTGCCAGCAGCGCTGGTTCAACTAATGAAAAACTGTTTTTT
TRBV28	TRBJ1-1	-	-	CASSSGTGAFF	TGTGCCAGCAGCTCCGGGACCGGAGCTTTCTTT
TRBV7-8	TRBJ2-1	-	-	CASSLESFAYNEQFF	TGTGCCAGCAGCTTAGAGAGTTTCGCTTACAATGAGCAGTTCTTC
TRBV10-1	TRBJ2-2	-	-	CASSESLVNDGELFF	TGCGCCAGCAGTGAGTCGTTGGTGAATGACGGGGAGCTGTTTTTT
TRBV6-5	TRBJ2-2	-	-	CASWSRRSNGELFF	TGTGCCTCCTGGAGCAGGAGGTCCAACGGGGAGCTGTTTTTT
TRBV7-2	TRBJ2-6	TRBD2	-	CASSRGVGANVLTF	TGTGCCAGCAGCCGGGGGGTCGGGGCCAACGTCCTGACTTTC
TRBV28	TRBJ1-2	-	-	CASSPDRVRGYTF	TGTGCCAGCAGCCCGGATAGGGTGCGTGGCTACACCTTC
TRBV6-1	TRBJ2-1	-	-	CASTDGYNEQFF	TGTGCCAGCACCGACGGTTACAATGAGCAGTTCTTC
TRBV7-2	TRBJ1-6	TRBD1	few	CASSLSTGGAAHF	TGTGCCAGCAGCTTATCAACAGGGGGAGCTGCCCACTTT
TRBV5-1	TRBJ2-7	TRBD1	-	CASSSTGTGSYEQYF	TGCGCCAGCAGCTCAACCGGGACAGGCTCCTACGAGCAGTACTTC
TRBV2	TRBJ2-3	TRBD2	-	CASTGLAGVGDTQYF	TGTGCCAGCACCGGACTAGCGGGGGTTGGAGATACGCAGTATTTT
TRBV5-1	TRBJ2-2	-	-	CASSLDLTGELFF	TGCGCCAGCAGCTTGGACCTCACCGGGGAGCTGTTTTTT
TRBV29-1	TRBJ1-2	TRBD1	-	CSVERRSGQGARGYTF	TGCAGCGTTGAAAGGAGGTCTGGACAGGGGGCAAGAGGCTACACCTTC
TRBV6-5	TRBJ2-7	TRBD1	-	CASNSPGQLIYEQYF	TGTGCCAGCAACTCTCCGGGACAGCTTATTTACGAGCAGTACTTC